Each of the 22 T cell receptor beta chains below was sequenced from the same sample in a study of cytomegalovirus exposure and HLA in healthy donors. Vbeta (60) and Jbeta (13) primers were used in the PCR. Profiled with immunoSEQ multiplex PCR; TCRdb holds only in-frame clones, not every one. This table has roughly 150,000 clones, more than 75% appearing once. Sequences were obtained from PBMCs. These receptors were taken from a woman younger than 35 in good health and CMV-seronegative.

CDR3 loop: CASSPGQVVAQYF. The CDR3 coding sequence is TGTGCCAGCAGCCCCGGACAGGTTGTGGCCCAGTACTTC. J is TRBJ2-5 and V is TRBV7-6, with 7 bases matching TRBD1. Germline CDR1 SGHVS, CDR2 FNYEAQ. The V segment lost 5 bases and the J segment 9 bases; nucleotides outside the gene matches: 9. The CDR3 is 13 residues long.

The chain uses TRBV5-1 and TRBJ2-2; TRBD1 agrees at 8 bases. This CDR3 contains 15 residues. With V trimmed by 3 bases and J by 3 bases, 4 bases remained unmatched. Per germline, CDR1 SGHRS and CDR2 YFSETQ. This CDR3 is CASSSDRGDTGELFF. The CDR3 DNA reads as TGCGCCAGCAGCTCTGACAGGGGAGACACCGGGGAGCTGTTTTTT.

The rearrangement uses TRBV6-1 and TRBJ2-7, with D maybe TRBD2 (6 bases). V shed 6 bases and J shed 6 bases, with 21 bases lying between them. This CDR3 comprises 15 residues. The germline V gene encodes CDR1 MNHNS and CDR2 SASEGT. The CDR3: CASSAKPEGPREQYF. CDR3 DNA sequence: TGTGCCAGCAGCGCCAAACCGGAGGGCCCCCGCGAGCAGTACTTC.

This sequence joins TRBV6-5 and TRBJ2-5; 10 bases align to TRBD2. This CDR3 spans 14 amino acids. The V segment lost 6 bases and the J segment 5 bases; nucleotides outside the gene matches: 6. CDR1 is MNHEY and CDR2 is SVGAGI in the germline V gene. Written as DNA, the CDR3 is TGTGCCAGCAGGGGAGCGGGAGGGACGGAGACCCAGTACTTC. Translating gives CASRGAGGTETQYF.

The V call is TRBV18, the J call TRBJ2-7, with unresolved D. The V gene's germline CDR1 is KGHSH and CDR2 LQKENI. Trimming stripped 0 bases from V and 6 bases from J, with 6 bases between. The CDR3 runs to 12 residues. The CDR3 sequence is CASSPPASEQYF. CDR3 coding DNA: TGTGCCAGCTCACCACCGGCCAGCGAGCAGTACTTC.

The V and J genes are TRBV18 and TRBJ1-1; tentative D call: TRBD1 (5 bases). Germline V lookup: CDR1 KGHSH, CDR2 LQKENI. Trimming shortened V by 2 bases and J by 3 bases, and 13 bases separated the two germline ends. This CDR3 has 15 residues. CDR3 amino acids: CASSPREGGDTEAFF. DNA of the CDR3: TGTGCCAGCTCACCAAGGGAGGGAGGGGACACTGAAGCTTTCTTT.

The CDR3 sequence: CASRLAGNTDTQYF. For the CDR3, the DNA is TGTGCCAGCAGACTAGCGGGTAACACAGATACGCAGTATTTT. The genes are TRBV2 and TRBJ2-3, with TRBD2 matching 9 bases. Trimming took 6 bases from V and 2 from J; bases not matched to a gene: 3. The CDR3 extends over 14 amino acids. From germline, CDR1 is SNHLY and CDR2 FYNNEI.

V gene TRBV6-1 combines with J gene TRBJ1-1; D not certain. Germline CDR1 and CDR2: MNHNS and SASEGT. V shed 3 bases and J shed 5 bases, with 10 bases lying between them. The CDR3 is 13 amino acids. CDR3 in amino acids: CASSDLSGTEAFF. CDR3 DNA sequence: TGTGCCAGCAGTGACCTGTCCGGGACTGAAGCTTTCTTT.

This chain uses TRBV29-1 with TRBJ2-2, with a possible D match to TRBD1 (7 bases). This CDR3 is 16 amino acids long. V lost 0 bases to trimming and J lost 4 bases, with 15 bases between them. CDR1 and CDR2 (germline): SQVTM, ANQGSEA. The CDR3 spells CSVEDNRQGLTGELFF. As DNA, the CDR3 is TGCAGCGTTGAAGACAACCGACAGGGACTCACCGGGGAGCTGTTTTTT.

J is TRBJ2-7 and V is TRBV28, with 8 bases identical to TRBD1. CDR3 length equals 18 residues. CDR1 and CDR2 (germline): MDHEN, SYDVKM. The V and J ends lost 2 bases and 2 bases, in that order; junction bases with no gene match: 14. The CDR3, as DNA: TGTGCCAGCAGTTTACGCTCTCTTAGGGACAGGTTCGCCTACGAGCAGTACTTC. Protein sequence: CASSLRSLRDRFAYEQYF.

This clone occurred once. The rearrangement links TRBV9 to TRBJ2-3, with TRBD2 matching 10 bases. The CDR3 has 16 amino acids. Trimming cost V 3 bases and J 4 bases; bases outside gene matches: 8. The V gene's germline CDR1 is SGDLS and CDR2 YYNGEE. The CDR3 DNA reads as TGTGCCAGCAGCGAGCTAGCGGGGGTTTTAGCAGATACGCAGTATTTT. Amino acid sequence: CASSELAGVLADTQYF. The whole variable domain, remainder taken from reference TRBV9 and TRBJ2-3, is DSGVTQTPKHLITATGQRVTLRCSPRSGDLSVYWYQQSLDQGLQFLIQYYNGEERAKGNILERFSAQQFPDLHSELNLSSLELGDSALYFCASSELAGVLADTQYFGPGTRLTVL.

This clone was observed a few times. V and J are TRBV27 and TRBJ1-2; D remains ambiguous. The CDR3 is 14 amino acids. Germline assignment: CDR1 MNHEY and CDR2 SMNVEV (reference sequence). Trimming took off 2 bases at V and 0 bases at J, with 7 bases between the two ends. CDR3 amino acids: CASSLGGSNYGYTF. Written as DNA, the CDR3 is TGTGCCAGCAGTTTAGGAGGATCTAACTATGGCTACACCTTC.

The chain uses TRBV9 and TRBJ2-1; TRBD2 matches 8 bases. The CDR3 covers 16 residues. Germline V gene data show CDR1 as SGDLS and CDR2 as YYNGEE. V shed 3 bases, J shed 3 bases, and the junction held 8 bases outside the gene matches. The CDR3, as DNA: TGTGCCAGCAGCGCCCTAGGGAGCGGGAGCTACAATGAGCAGTTCTTC. Its translation is CASSALGSGSYNEQFF.

This clone was seen a single time. The chain couples TRBV28 to TRBJ1-2, with no clear D. Trimming took 2 bases from V and 7 from J, leaving 5 bases between them. The germline V gene encodes CDR1 MDHEN and CDR2 SYDVKM. The CDR3 sequence is 11 residues long. The CDR3, as DNA: TGTGCCAGCAGTTTAGCGTTTGGCTACACCTTC. As protein: CASSLAFGYTF.

The chain combines TRBV10-3 with TRBJ1-2; 7 bases match TRBD1. CDR1 is ENHRY and CDR2 is SYGVKD in the germline V gene. V lost 4 bases, J lost 4 bases, and 9 bases stayed unmatched. The CDR3 length is 15 residues. The CDR3 nucleotides read TGTGCCATCAGTGCGGACAGGCCGACCGGCTATGGCTACACCTTC. It translates to CAISADRPTGYGYTF.

This clone has a single count. The V gene is TRBV5-4, the J gene TRBJ2-5; a possible D gene is TRBD1 (6 bases). This CDR3 is built from 14 residues. Deletions cut 0 bases from V and 2 bases from J, with 8 bases between. In germline, CDR1 is SGHNT, CDR2 YYREEE (reference sequence). For the CDR3, the DNA is TGTGCCAGCAGCTTGGTAGGGACACAAGAGACCCAGTACTTC. This codes for CASSLVGTQETQYF.

The V call is TRBV18, the J call TRBJ1-4, with a possible D match to TRBD1 (5 bases). The CDR3 extends over 13 amino acids. With 3 bases removed from V and 5 bases from J, the gap between germline ends came to 7 bases. The germline CDR1 and CDR2 sequences are KGHSH and LQKENI. CDR3 amino acids: CASSPAGNEKLFF. The CDR3 DNA is TGTGCCAGCTCACCGGCAGGGAATGAAAAACTGTTTTTT.

V is TRBV28 and J is TRBJ2-7, with D perhaps matching TRBD1 (6 bases). The germline V and J ends were trimmed by 5 bases and 2 bases, with 19 bases remaining between them. The CDR3 has 16 amino acids. Germline CDR1 and CDR2: MDHEN and SYDVKM. CDR3 in amino acids: CASSPSGTLSTYEQYF. The CDR3 nucleotides are TGTGCCAGCAGTCCCTCAGGGACACTCTCTACCTACGAGCAGTACTTC.

The chain joins TRBV5-1 to TRBJ1-4; D uncertain. The CDR3 is 15 residues long. The V end lost 1 base, the J end lost 5 bases, and 12 bases lay between the germline ends. Germline-derived CDR1 and CDR2 are SGHRS and YFSETQ. The CDR3 DNA reads as TGCGCCAGCAGCTTGAGGTTTGCCGGGAATGAAAAACTGTTTTTT. This encodes CASSLRFAGNEKLFF.

The V call is TRBV6-1, the J call TRBJ1-6; 7 bases line up with TRBD1. The J segment lost 5 bases and the V segment lost 4 bases, leaving 8 bases of the junction unmatched. CDR3 length: 16 amino acids. From germline, CDR1 is MNHNS and CDR2 SASEGT. The CDR3 region is CASSVEGQSNNSPLHF. In DNA form, the CDR3 reads TGTGCCAGCAGTGTCGAGGGACAGTCTAATAATTCACCCCTCCACTTT.

The chain couples TRBV7-3 to TRBJ2-1; TRBD2 matches 11 bases. CDR1 is SGHTA, CDR2 FQGTGA, per germline. CDR3 length: 17 residues. V lost 5 bases to trimming and J lost 4 bases; unmatched junction nucleotides: 10. The CDR3 reads CASSPGVAGGLYNEQFF. CDR3 DNA: TGTGCCAGCAGCCCGGGGGTAGCGGGAGGGCTATACAATGAGCAGTTCTTC.

The chain combines TRBV29-1 with TRBJ2-3; 11 bases are shared with TRBD2. Germline loops: CDR1 SQVTM, CDR2 ANQGSEA. Germline trimming cut 5 bases from V and 5 bases from J; bases unmatched to any gene: 6. The CDR3 has 14 residues. The CDR3 DNA reads as TGCAGCGTTAGCCTAGCGGGAGGAATAGATACGCAGTATTTT. Amino acids: CSVSLAGGIDTQYF.